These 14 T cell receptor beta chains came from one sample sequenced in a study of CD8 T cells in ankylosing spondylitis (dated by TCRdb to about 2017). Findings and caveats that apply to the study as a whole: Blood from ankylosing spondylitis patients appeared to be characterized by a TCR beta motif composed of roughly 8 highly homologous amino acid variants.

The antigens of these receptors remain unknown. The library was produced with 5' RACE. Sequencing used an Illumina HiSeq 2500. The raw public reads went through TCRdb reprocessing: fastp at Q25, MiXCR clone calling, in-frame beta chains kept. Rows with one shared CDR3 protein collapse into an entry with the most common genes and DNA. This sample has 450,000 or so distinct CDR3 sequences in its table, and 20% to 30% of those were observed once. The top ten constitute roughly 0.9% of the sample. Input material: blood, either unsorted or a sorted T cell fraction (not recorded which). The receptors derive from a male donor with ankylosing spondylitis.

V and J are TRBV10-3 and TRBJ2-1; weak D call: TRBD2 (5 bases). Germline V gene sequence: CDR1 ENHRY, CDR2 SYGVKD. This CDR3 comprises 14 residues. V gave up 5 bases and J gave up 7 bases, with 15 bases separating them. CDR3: CAISTSAVGNEQFF. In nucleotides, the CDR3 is TGTGCCATCAGTACTAGTGCGGTTGGGAATGAGCAGTTCTTC.

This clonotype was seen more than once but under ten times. CDR3: CASSLFPQGRQLSYEQYV. Written as DNA, the CDR3 is TGCGCCAGCAGCTTGTTTCCGCAGGGCCGACAACTAAGCTACGAGCAGTACGTC. V and J are TRBV5-1 and TRBJ2-7; possible D gene TRBD1, 5 bases. Germline lookup yields CDR1 SGHRS and CDR2 YFSETQ. V shed 1 base and J shed 3 bases, with 23 bases lying between them. The CDR3 has 18 amino acids.

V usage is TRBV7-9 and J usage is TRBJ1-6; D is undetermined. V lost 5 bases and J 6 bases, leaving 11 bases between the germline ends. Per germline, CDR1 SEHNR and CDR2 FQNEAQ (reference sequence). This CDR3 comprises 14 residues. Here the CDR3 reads CASSPGLANSPLHF. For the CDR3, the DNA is TGTGCCAGCAGCCCCGGACTGGCTAATTCACCCCTCCACTTT.

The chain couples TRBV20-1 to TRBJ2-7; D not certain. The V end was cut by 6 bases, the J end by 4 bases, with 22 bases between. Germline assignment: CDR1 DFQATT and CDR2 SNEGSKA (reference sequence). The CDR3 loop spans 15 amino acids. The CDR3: CSAKPPPNSNYEQYV. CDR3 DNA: TGCAGTGCCAAACCCCCGCCAAATTCAAATTACGAGCAGTACGTC.

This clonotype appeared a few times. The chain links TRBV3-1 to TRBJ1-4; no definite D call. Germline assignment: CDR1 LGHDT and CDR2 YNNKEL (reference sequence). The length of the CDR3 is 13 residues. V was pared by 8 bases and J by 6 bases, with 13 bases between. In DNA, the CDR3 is TGTGCCAGCGCAGGACGCGGGCATGAAAAACTGTTTTTT. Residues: CASAGRGHEKLFF. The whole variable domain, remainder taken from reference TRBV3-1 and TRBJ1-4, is DTAVSQTPKYLVTQMGNDKSIKCEQNLGHDTMYWYKQDSKKFLKIMFSYNNKELIINETVPNRFSPKSPDKAHLNLHINSLELGDSAVYFCASAGRGHEKLFFGSGTQLSVL.

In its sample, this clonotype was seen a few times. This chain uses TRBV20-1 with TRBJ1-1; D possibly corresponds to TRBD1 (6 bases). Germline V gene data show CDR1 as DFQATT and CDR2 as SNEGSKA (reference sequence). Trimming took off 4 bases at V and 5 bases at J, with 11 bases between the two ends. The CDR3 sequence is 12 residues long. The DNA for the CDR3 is TGCAGTGCTATACAGGGAGGGACTGAAGCTTTCTTT. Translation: CSAIQGGTEAFF.

CDR3 region: CASSVALQNHNEQFF. CDR3 bases: TGTGCCAGCAGCGTAGCTTTGCAGAATCACAATGAGCAGTTCTTC. The chain employs TRBV9 and TRBJ2-1; D is uncertain. Germline V CDR1 and CDR2: SGDLS, YYNGEE. V lost 0 bases and J 5 bases, leaving 12 bases between the germline ends. The CDR3 sequence is 15 residues long.

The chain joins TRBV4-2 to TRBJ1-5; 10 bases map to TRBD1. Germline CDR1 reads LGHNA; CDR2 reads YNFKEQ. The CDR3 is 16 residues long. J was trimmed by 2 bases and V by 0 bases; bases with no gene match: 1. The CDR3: CASSQDGQGGNQPQHF. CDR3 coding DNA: TGTGCCAGCAGCCAAGATGGACAGGGGGGCAATCAGCCCCAGCATTTT.

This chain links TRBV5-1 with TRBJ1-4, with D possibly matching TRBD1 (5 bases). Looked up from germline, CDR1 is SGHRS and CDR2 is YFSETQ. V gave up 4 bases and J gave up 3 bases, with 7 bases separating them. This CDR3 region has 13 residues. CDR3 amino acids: CASSPGANEKLFF. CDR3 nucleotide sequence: TGCGCCAGCAGCCCGGGGGCTAATGAAAAACTGTTTTTT.

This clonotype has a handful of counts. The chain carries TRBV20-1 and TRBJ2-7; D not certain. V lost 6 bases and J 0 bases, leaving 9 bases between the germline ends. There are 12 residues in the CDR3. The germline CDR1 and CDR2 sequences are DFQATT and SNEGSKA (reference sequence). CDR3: CSAAQGSYEQYF. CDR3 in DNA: TGCAGTGCCGCTCAAGGCTCCTACGAGCAGTACTTC.

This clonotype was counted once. The CDR3 loop reads CASSPLPRVAETQYF. CDR3 nucleotides: TGTGCCAGCAGCCCCCTCCCCCGGGTGGCAGAGACCCAGTACTTC. This rearrangement joins TRBV3-1 to TRBJ2-5; D is undetermined. CDR3 size: 15 residues. Trimming cost V 4 bases and J 4 bases, with 16 bases left between them. Looked up from germline, CDR1 is LGHDT and CDR2 is YNNKEL (reference sequence).

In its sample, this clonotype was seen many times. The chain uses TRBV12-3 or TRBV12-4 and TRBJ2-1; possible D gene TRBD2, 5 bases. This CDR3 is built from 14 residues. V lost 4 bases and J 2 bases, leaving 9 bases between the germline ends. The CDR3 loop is CASSSSGTYNEQFF. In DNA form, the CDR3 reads TGTGCCAGCAGTTCCTCGGGGACCTACAATGAGCAGTTCTTC.

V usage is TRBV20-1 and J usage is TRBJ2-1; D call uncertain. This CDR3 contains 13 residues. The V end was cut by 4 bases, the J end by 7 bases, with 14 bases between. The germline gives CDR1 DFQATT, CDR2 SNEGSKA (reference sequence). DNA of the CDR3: TGCAGTGCTACCGTGGCCGTAGAGAATGAGCAGTTCTTC. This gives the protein CSATVAVENEQFF.

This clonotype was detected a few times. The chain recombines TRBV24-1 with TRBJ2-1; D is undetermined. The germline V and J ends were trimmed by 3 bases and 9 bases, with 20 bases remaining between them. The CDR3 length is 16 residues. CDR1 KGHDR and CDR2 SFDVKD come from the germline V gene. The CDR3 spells CATSDPGQAPMGEQFF. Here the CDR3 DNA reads TGTGCCACCAGTGATCCCGGGCAGGCCCCCATGGGTGAGCAGTTCTTC.